Listed below are T cell receptor beta chains from one sample, sequenced in a study of blood T cell repertoires in COVID-19. The protocol was immunoSEQ multiplex PCR, while the TCRdb copy is restricted to in-frame clones and leaves out a portion. The repertoire consists of some 130,000 clones, with 85% to 90% occurring once and the leading ten covering 4.3%. The sequenced material came from peripheral blood. The origin of the receptors is a man aged 55 to 70 with COVID-19, enrolled during active disease. Both conserved end residues are part of each CDR3. Each record gives: CDR3 protein, CDR3 DNA, V gene, D gene, J gene, clone size. D genes are given only for firm matches. The size entry is marked missing in some rows and otherwise reads once, few, many or a size class.

CASSGSGTGGDTIYF	TGTGCCAGCAGCGGATCCGGGACAGGGGGGGACACCATATATTTT	TRBV9	TRBD1	TRBJ1-3	.
CASSSGTVHEQYF	TGTGCCAGCAGCTCCGGGACTGTCCACGAGCAGTACTTC	TRBV6-5	.	TRBJ2-7	.
CASSSRLGRGYTF	TGTGCCAGCAGTTCCCGACTGGGTCGTGGCTACACCTTC	TRBV12-3/TRBV12-4	.	TRBJ1-2	few
CASSGGPTSTDTQYF	TGCGCCAGCAGCGGGGGCCCCACTAGCACAGATACGCAGTATTTT	TRBV4-3	.	TRBJ2-3	few
CASSPGTANYGYTF	TGTGCCAGCAGCCCCGGGACTGCTAACTATGGCTACACCTTC	TRBV7-3	.	TRBJ1-2	.
CASTDRPTGLPYEQYF	TGCGCCAGCACGGATCGCCCCACCGGGTTACCTTACGAGCAGTACTTC	TRBV5-1	.	TRBJ2-7	.
CASSLAGSEAFF	TGTGCCAGCAGCTTGGCAGGTTCTGAAGCTTTCTTT	TRBV5-4	.	TRBJ1-1	.
CASSLEGTYNSPLHF	TGTGCCAGCAGTTTAGAGGGAACATATAATTCACCCCTCCACTTT	TRBV27	.	TRBJ1-6	.
CAWSFILQGTLHDYGYTF	TGTGCCTGGAGTTTTATCCTTCAGGGAACCCTGCATGACTATGGCTACACCTTC	TRBV30	.	TRBJ1-2	.
CASSDSGGGGRNEQPQHF	TGTGCCAGCAGTGACTCGGGAGGGGGTGGGAGAAACGAGCAGCCCCAGCATTTT	TRBV6-4	.	TRBJ1-5	once
CASSVGWGNSYEQYF	TGTGCCAGCAGCGTGGGCTGGGGCAACTCCTACGAGCAGTACTTC	TRBV9	.	TRBJ2-7	.
CASSQGIGNTIYF	TGTGCCAGCAGCCAGGGGATTGGAAACACCATATATTTT	TRBV6-5	.	TRBJ1-3	once
CASSHLPPDRGGGDSPLHF	TGCGCCAGCAGCCACTTGCCTCCGGACAGGGGAGGAGGTGATTCACCCCTCCACTTT	TRBV5-1	TRBD1	TRBJ1-6	.
CASSLTRGLLNSPLHF	TGTGCCAGCAGTTTAACCAGGGGGCTCCTTAATTCACCCCTCCACTTT	TRBV27	TRBD1	TRBJ1-6	.
CAIEAGMERNQPQHF	TGCGCCATCGAGGCAGGGATGGAACGGAATCAGCCCCAGCATTTT	TRBV4-1	.	TRBJ1-5	.
CASSVEHLTEAFF	TGTGCCAGCAGCGTAGAACACCTCACTGAAGCTTTCTTT	TRBV9	.	TRBJ1-1	.
CASSRDSVNTEAFF	TGTGCCAGCAGCCGAGACAGTGTGAACACTGAAGCTTTCTTT	TRBV6-6	.	TRBJ1-1	.
CASSFRGSPGELFF	TGTGCCAGCAGTTTCCGGGGTAGCCCCGGCGAGCTGTTTTTT	TRBV28	.	TRBJ2-2	few
CASSISGQGYGYTF	TGTGCCAGTAGTATATCGGGACAGGGTTATGGCTACACCTTC	TRBV19	TRBD1	TRBJ1-2	.
CASSLDYRANTGELFF	TGCGCCAGCAGCTTGGACTACAGGGCGAACACCGGGGAGCTGTTTTTT	TRBV5-1	.	TRBJ2-2	.
CASSHGTGGRGNQPQHF	TGTGCCAGCAGCCACGGGACAGGGGGCCGGGGCAATCAGCCCCAGCATTTT	TRBV2	TRBD1	TRBJ1-5	.
CASSYSGAGNTEAFF	TGTGCCAGCAGTTACTCGGGGGCAGGTAACACTGAAGCTTTCTTT	TRBV6-6	.	TRBJ1-1	.
CASSVVAGGRETQYF	TGTGCCAGCAGTGTGGTAGCGGGGGGCCGGGAGACCCAGTACTTC	TRBV6-4	TRBD2	TRBJ2-5	few
CASSLRGRGASNQPQHF	TGTGCCAGTAGCCTTAGGGGGCGGGGGGCTAGCAATCAGCCCCAGCATTTT	TRBV19	TRBD1	TRBJ1-5	.
CASSELLAKNIQYF	TGTGCCAGCAGTGAACTATTAGCCAAAAACATTCAGTACTTC	TRBV6-1	.	TRBJ2-4	.
CASSTQGRTEAFF	TGTGCCAGCAGTACTCAGGGGCGGACTGAAGCTTTCTTT	TRBV6-5	.	TRBJ1-1	.
CASILDRAMQPQHF	TGTGCCAGCATCCTAGACAGGGCGATGCAGCCCCAGCATTTT	TRBV6-5	TRBD1	TRBJ1-5	.
CASKLGSSAGTQYF	TGTGCCAGCAAGCTGGGGTCGAGTGCGGGTACGCAGTATTTT	TRBV14	.	TRBJ2-3	.
CASSKTGLGTEAFF	TGTGCCAGCAGTAAGACAGGGTTGGGTACTGAAGCTTTCTTT	TRBV6-4	TRBD1	TRBJ1-1	few
CATGDMSYEQYF	TGTGCCACCGGGGACATGAGCTACGAGCAGTACTTC	TRBV19	.	TRBJ2-7	few
CASSKRPAGVLSYEQYF	TGTGCCAGTAGTAAGCGGCCAGCGGGGGTCCTCTCCTACGAGCAGTACTTC	TRBV19	TRBD2	TRBJ2-7	.
CASSQVAGGPRNEQFF	TGTGCCAGCAGCCAAGTAGCGGGGGGGCCAAGAAATGAGCAGTTCTTC	TRBV14	TRBD2	TRBJ2-1	.
CASTPGQGGGYTF	TGTGCCAGCACCCCTGGACAGGGCGGAGGCTACACCTTC	TRBV12-3/TRBV12-4	TRBD1	TRBJ1-2	.
CASTKERSSYNEQFF	TGTGCCAGCACAAAGGAGAGGAGCTCCTACAATGAGCAGTTCTTC	TRBV11-2	.	TRBJ2-1	once
CASSLGLAGGTDTQYF	TGCGCCAGCAGCTTGGGTCTAGCGGGGGGCACAGATACGCAGTATTTT	TRBV5-1	TRBD2	TRBJ2-3	.
CATSAGGVAPDTQYF	TGTGCCACCAGTGCCGGGGGGGTGGCTCCAGATACGCAGTATTTT	TRBV24-1	TRBD2	TRBJ2-3	.
CASSPPRGRANPLNTEAFF	TGTGCCAGCTCACCACCACGGGGTAGGGCAAACCCCCTTAACACTGAAGCTTTCTTT	TRBV18	.	TRBJ1-1	.
CASSMKDRAFTSTDTQYF	TGTGCCAGTAGTATGAAGGACAGGGCATTTACTAGCACAGATACGCAGTATTTT	TRBV19	TRBD1	TRBJ2-3	.
CASSQTRGGTQYF	TGTGCCAGCAGTCAAACGCGGGGAGGGACCCAGTACTTC	TRBV28	.	TRBJ2-5	.
CASSDGGGAWETQYF	TGTGCCAGCAGTGACGGCGGGGGGGCGTGGGAGACCCAGTACTTC	TRBV2	TRBD2	TRBJ2-5	.
CASRTGTSGPREQYF	TGTGCCAGCAGGACCGGGACTAGCGGGCCCCGAGAGCAGTATTTT	TRBV5-4	TRBD2	TRBJ2-3	.
CASRRGRGGHQPQHF	TGTGCCAGCAGGCGGGGACGGGGAGGACATCAGCCCCAGCATTTT	TRBV2	.	TRBJ1-5	.
CASSYRARGRQETQYF	TGTGCCAGCAGTTACCGGGCTAGGGGCCGCCAAGAGACCCAGTACTTC	TRBV6-2/TRBV6-3	.	TRBJ2-5	.
CASSYSTGDIEYF	TGTGCCAGCAGTTACTCGACAGGGGACATCGAGTACTTC	TRBV6-2/TRBV6-3	TRBD1	TRBJ2-7	.
CASRRTHGETQYF	TGTGCCAGCAGACGCACGCACGGAGAGACCCAGTACTTC	TRBV7-9	.	TRBJ2-5	.
CASSGTELYEQYF	TGTGCCAGCAGTGGGACAGAATTATACGAGCAGTACTTC	TRBV6-6	TRBD1	TRBJ2-7	.
CASSQDLSGGLSYNEQFF	TGTGCCAGCAGCCAAGATCTTAGCGGGGGGCTCTCCTACAATGAGCAGTTCTTC	TRBV3-1/TRBV3-2	TRBD2	TRBJ2-1	.
CASSLVRGGTNEQFF	TGTGCCAGCAGCTTAGTACGGGGGGGGACTAATGAGCAGTTCTTC	TRBV11-2	TRBD2	TRBJ2-1	.
CASSEREGPYGYTF	TGTGCCAGCAGTGAGCGGGAAGGCCCCTATGGCTACACCTTC	TRBV2	.	TRBJ1-2	.
CASSPGLAGVEETQYF	TGTGCCAGCAGCCCAGGACTAGCGGGGGTTGAAGAGACCCAGTACTTC	TRBV7-3	TRBD2	TRBJ2-5	.
CASSLGGPSYNEQFF	TGTGCCAGCAGCTTAGGGGGGCCCTCCTACAATGAGCAGTTCTTC	TRBV7-2	.	TRBJ2-1	once
CVSSHGQHNQPQHF	TGTGTCAGCAGCCATGGGCAGCATAATCAGCCCCAGCATTTT	TRBV3-1/TRBV3-2	.	TRBJ1-5	.
CASSLDTGGHTETQYF	TGTGCCAGTAGTCTGGATACGGGGGGGCATACGGAGACCCAGTACTTC	TRBV19	TRBD2	TRBJ2-5	.
CAWSQQENTEAFF	TGTGCCTGGAGCCAACAAGAGAACACTGAAGCTTTCTTT	TRBV30	.	TRBJ1-1	.
CASRNRGSTNEKLFF	TGTGCCAGCAGAAACAGGGGATCAACTAATGAAAAACTGTTTTTT	TRBV6-5	TRBD1	TRBJ1-4	.
CATSSGVQPQHF	TGTGCCACCAGTTCGGGGGTCCAGCCCCAGCATTTT	TRBV15	.	TRBJ1-5	.
CASSLMDREFPEAFF	TGCGCCAGCAGCCTTATGGACAGGGAGTTCCCTGAAGCTTTCTTT	TRBV4-1	TRBD1	TRBJ1-1	.
CASSPLDRGLGQPQHF	TGTGCCAGCTCGCCATTGGACAGGGGGCTTGGTCAGCCCCAGCATTTT	TRBV18	TRBD1	TRBJ1-5	.
CASSMTSGATGGTQYF	TGTGCCAGTAGTATGACTAGCGGGGCGACGGGGGGTACGCAGTATTTT	TRBV19	TRBD2	TRBJ2-3	few
CASSRDRGDEKLFF	TGTGCCAGCAGCCGGGACAGGGGCGATGAAAAACTGTTTTTT	TRBV7-2	TRBD1	TRBJ1-4	.